Below are 2 T cell receptor beta chains sequenced from a single sample in a study of T cell repertoires in cytomegalovirus infection. These receptors have no known antigen. MiXCR, run by TCRdb on the reads, gives a single entry per CDR3 protein. The sample includes approximately 7,500 distinct CDR3 sequences, 55% of them seen just once. Sequenced: PBMCs, sequenced either directly or after in vitro stimulation (not recorded which). The receptor set was obtained from a human donor in good health (CMV status not recorded). Some clones in this sample may be carry-over from other donors' samples.

The sample holds many counts of this clonotype. This sequence joins TRBV6-1 and TRBJ1-1, with D perhaps TRBD1 (6 bases). Germline V gene sequence: CDR1 MNHNS, CDR2 SASEGT. V lost 6 bases and J lost 1, with 12 bases in between. The CDR3 loop spans 14 amino acids. CDR3 residues: CASRETGPNTEAFF. DNA for the CDR3: TGTGCCAGCAGAGAAACAGGGCCGAACACTGAAGCTTTCTTT.

A word on this clonotype: The junction departs from germline at one end; a sequencing error may be responsible. The chain uses TRBV7-2 and TRBJ2-3, with a weak D call TRBD1 (5 bases). Germline CDR1 is SGHTA and CDR2 is FQGNSA. The CDR3 has 14 amino acids. CDR3 DNA: TGTGCCAGCAGCGGAACGGACAAGATATATACGCCGTATTTT. Protein sequence: CASSGTDKIYTPYF. Drawing the rest from reference TRBV7-2 and TRBJ2-3, the complete variable domain is GAGVSQSPSNKVTEKGKDVELRCDPISGHTALYWYRQSLGQGLEFLIYFQGNSAPDKSGLPSDRFSAERTGGSVSTLTIQRTQQEDSAVYLCASSGTDKIYTPYFGPGTRLTVL.